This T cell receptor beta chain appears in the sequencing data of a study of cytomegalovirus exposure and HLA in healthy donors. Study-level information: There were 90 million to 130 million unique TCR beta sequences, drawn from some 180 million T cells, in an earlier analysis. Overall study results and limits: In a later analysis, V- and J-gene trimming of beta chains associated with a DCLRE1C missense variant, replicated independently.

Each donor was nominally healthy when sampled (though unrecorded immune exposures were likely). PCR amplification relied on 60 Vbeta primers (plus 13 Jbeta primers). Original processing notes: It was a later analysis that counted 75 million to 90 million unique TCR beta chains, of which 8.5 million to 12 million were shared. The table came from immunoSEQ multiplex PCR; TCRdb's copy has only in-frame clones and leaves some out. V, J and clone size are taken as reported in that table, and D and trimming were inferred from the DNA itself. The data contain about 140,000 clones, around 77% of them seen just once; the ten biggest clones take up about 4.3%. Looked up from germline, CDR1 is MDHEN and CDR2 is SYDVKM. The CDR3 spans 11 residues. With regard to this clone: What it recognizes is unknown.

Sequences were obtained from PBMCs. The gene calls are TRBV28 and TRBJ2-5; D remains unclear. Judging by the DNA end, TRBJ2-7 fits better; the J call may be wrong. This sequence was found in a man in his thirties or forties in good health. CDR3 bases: TGTGCCAGCAGTTTTTTTACCGAGCAGTACTTC. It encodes CASSFFTEQYF.